This TCR beta chain was sequenced during a study of beta chain features in type 1 diabetes. Turning to the study itself: No patient-donor differences in age, gender, total cells or subset yield.

General study points: Type 1 diabetes patients showed fewer insertions and more deletions at VDJ junctions.

This CDR3 is built from 13 residues. CDR1 is SQVTM, CDR2 ANQGSEA, per germline. V shed 6 bases and J shed 2 bases, with 13 bases lying between them. Of note for this clone: Its antigen remains unidentified.

The whole isolated RNA underwent reverse transcription, so sequencing captured expressed TCRB transcripts. Profiled with immunoSEQ multiplex PCR; TCRdb holds only in-frame clones, not every one. This table holds roughly 370,000 clones, around 14% found once. The specimen was naive CD4+ T cells from blood. This sequence originates from a man aged 30-40 years in good health. The chain combines TRBV29-1 with TRBJ1-1, with a tentative D call TRBD1 (6 bases). The CDR3 region has the DNA TGCAGCGTCGGACAGTTATTCAACACTGAAGCTTTCTTT. It codes for CSVGQLFNTEAFF.